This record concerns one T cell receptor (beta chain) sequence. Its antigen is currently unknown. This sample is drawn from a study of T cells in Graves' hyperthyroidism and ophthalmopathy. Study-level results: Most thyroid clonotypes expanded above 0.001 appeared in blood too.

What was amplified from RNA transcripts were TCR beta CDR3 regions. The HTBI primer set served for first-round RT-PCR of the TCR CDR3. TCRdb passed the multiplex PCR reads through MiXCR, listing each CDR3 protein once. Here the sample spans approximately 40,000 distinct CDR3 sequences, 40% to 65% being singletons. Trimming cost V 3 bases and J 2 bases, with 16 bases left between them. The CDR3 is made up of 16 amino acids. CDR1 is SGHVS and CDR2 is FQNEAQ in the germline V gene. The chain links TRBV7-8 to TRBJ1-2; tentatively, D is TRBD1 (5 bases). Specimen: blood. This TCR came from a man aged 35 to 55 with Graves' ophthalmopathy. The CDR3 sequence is CASSFPRAGRNYGYTF. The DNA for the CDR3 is TGTGCCAGCAGCTTCCCCCGGGCAGGGCGCAACTATGGCTACACCTTC.